These 5 T cell receptor beta chains came from one sample sequenced in a study of T cell repertoires in cytomegalovirus infection. TCRdb re-called the reads with MiXCR, one entry per CDR3 protein. The sample shows about 260,000 distinct CDR3 sequences, around 9% of them seen only once. Input material: PBMCs. The receptor set was obtained from a human donor in good health (CMV status not recorded). Some clones in this sample may be carry-over from other donors' samples.

This clonotype was picked up a small number of times. The J gene is TRBJ1-2, the V gene TRBV6-2 or TRBV6-3; perhaps TRBD1 as D (5 bases). From germline, CDR1 is MNHEY and CDR2 SVGEGT. V was pared by 2 bases and J by 4 bases, with 11 bases between. There are 14 residues in the CDR3. The CDR3 coding sequence is TGTGCCAGCAGTTACAGGGGCGCGGGCTATGGCTACACCTTC. Its protein is CASSYRGAGYGYTF.

This clonotype has at least ten counts. V usage is TRBV12-3 or TRBV12-4 and J usage is TRBJ1-4; D is perhaps TRBD1 (6 bases). This CDR3 is 19 amino acids long. The V and J ends lost 1 base and 0 bases respectively, with 18 bases between them. The CDR3 nucleotides are TGTGCCAGCAGTTTAGAGGACAGTGTATACCTTGCAACTAATGAAAAACTGTTTTTT. Translating it yields CASSLEDSVYLATNEKLFF.

The sample holds many counts of this clonotype. J is TRBJ1-5 and V is TRBV6-1; D uncertain. The CDR3 runs to 14 residues. The germline V and J ends were trimmed by 5 bases and 2 bases, with 10 bases remaining between them. CDR1 and CDR2 from the germline V gene are MNHNS and SASEGT. This CDR3 is CASSPVRGNQPQHF. The CDR3 DNA reads as TGTGCCAGCAGTCCCGTCCGGGGCAATCAGCCCCAGCATTTT.

V usage is TRBV5-4 and J usage is TRBJ2-2; 8 bases are a match to TRBD2. V shed 0 bases, J shed 6 bases, and the junction held 7 bases outside the gene matches. The V gene's germline CDR1 is SGHNT and CDR2 YYREEE (reference sequence). There are 16 residues in the CDR3. CDR3 region: CASSLDGRATAGELFF. The CDR3 DNA sequence: TGTGCCAGCAGCTTGGACGGGAGGGCCACCGCCGGGGAGCTGTTTTTT. Looking up the rest from reference TRBV5-4 and TRBJ2-2 gives the full variable domain: ETGVTQSPTHLIKTRGQQVTLRCSSQSGHNTVSWYQQALGQGPQFIFQYYREEENGRGNFPPRFSGLQFPNYSSELNVNALELDDSALYLCASSLDGRATAGELFFGEGSRLTVL.

The chain couples TRBV19 to TRBJ1-1, with D unresolved. This CDR3 has 13 residues. Trimming cost V 8 bases and J 1 base, with 11 bases left between them. Germline-derived CDR1 and CDR2 are LNHDA and SQIVND (reference sequence). CDR3 region: CASFRTSNTEAFF. DNA for the CDR3: TGTGCCAGTTTCAGGACGTCGAACACTGAAGCTTTCTTT.